One and the same sample provided the 2 T cell receptor beta chains below, sequenced in a study of monozygotic twins with cystic fibrosis. TCRdb keeps only in-frame clones here, not all; method: immunoSEQ multiplex PCR. This table holds roughly 32,000 clones, approximately 97% found once. The sample comprised blood. Every receptor here comes from a girl between 2 and 10 years old with cystic fibrosis.

The V gene is TRBV2, the J gene TRBJ2-7; the match to TRBD2 covers 10 bases. With 7 bases clipped from V and 1 base from J, the junction kept 10 bases outside the gene matches. The CDR3 has 16 amino acids. CDR1 SNHLY and CDR2 FYNNEI come from the germline V gene. Written as DNA, the CDR3 is TGTGCCAGCAAGCGGGAGGGAGCCCTCTTGTCCTACGAGCAGTACTTC. Its translation is CASKREGALLSYEQYF.

The chain uses TRBV7-2 and TRBJ2-7, with D unresolved. This CDR3 is 13 amino acids long. CDR1 SGHTA and CDR2 FQGNSA come from the germline V gene. The V end lost 5 bases, the J end lost 4 bases, and 12 bases lay between the germline ends. The CDR3 region is CASSPPPGYEQYF. Here the CDR3 DNA reads TGTGCCAGCAGCCCCCCCCCAGGTTACGAGCAGTACTTC.